This T cell receptor (beta chain) was obtained from a study of blood T cell repertoires in COVID-19. This clone showed up just a few times. Germline V gives CDR1 SGHDN, CDR2 FVKESK. The length of the CDR3 is 14 residues. The germline V and J ends were trimmed by 1 base and 4 bases, with 8 bases remaining between them. Using immunoSEQ multiplex PCR, the repertoire was profiled, and TCRdb retains in-frame clones only, with some absent. In the table there are fewer than 350,000 clones, approximately 91% of which are singletons. The gene calls are TRBV14 and TRBJ2-1; D might be TRBD1 (6 bases). The sequenced sample was peripheral blood. This receptor was identified in a man younger than 30 with active or convalescent COVID-19. CDR3 loop: CASSQGTEYNEQFF. CDR3 DNA: TGTGCCAGCAGCCAAGGGACAGAGTACAATGAGCAGTTCTTC. Combining the CDR3 with reference TRBV14 and TRBJ2-1 gives the whole variable domain EAGVTQFPSHSVIEKGQTVTLRCDPISGHDNLYWYRRVMGKEIKFLLHFVKESKQDESGMPNNRFLAERTGGTYSTLKVQPAELEDSGVYFCASSQGTEYNEQFFGPGTRLTVL.